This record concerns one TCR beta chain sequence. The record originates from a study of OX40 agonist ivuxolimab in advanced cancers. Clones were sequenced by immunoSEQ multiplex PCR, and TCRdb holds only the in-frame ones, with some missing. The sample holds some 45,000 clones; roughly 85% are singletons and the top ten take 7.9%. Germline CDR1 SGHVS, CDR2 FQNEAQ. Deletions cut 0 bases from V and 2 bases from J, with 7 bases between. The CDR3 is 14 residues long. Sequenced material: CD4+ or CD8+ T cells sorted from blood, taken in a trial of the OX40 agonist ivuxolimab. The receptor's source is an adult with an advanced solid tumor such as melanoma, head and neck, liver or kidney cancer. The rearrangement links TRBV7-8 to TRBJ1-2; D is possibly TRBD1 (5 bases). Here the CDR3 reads CASSLAGPNYGYTF. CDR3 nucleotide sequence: TGTGCCAGCAGCTTAGCGGGACCGAACTATGGCTACACCTTC.